The 15 T cell receptor beta chains below come from one sample, sequenced in a study of cytomegalovirus exposure and HLA in healthy donors (dated by TCRdb to the late 2010s). Library method: the immunoSEQ multiplex PCR assay. A mixture of 60 forward primers for TCR Vbeta segments and 13 reverse primers for TCR Jbeta segments was used in the multiplex PCR. Sourced from immuneACCESS, this table was stored by TCRdb with only in-frame sequences that have V and J called. A share of the clones is absent; for the studies checked, an unresolved V gene accounts for under half, and the remainder has no known explanation. Within this sample are some 150,000 clones, with 80% to 85% of them counted one time only. Around 7.8% of the sample rests with the top ten. The sample consisted of PBMCs. Receptors originate from a woman between 50 and 59 years old in good health and CMV-seropositive.

V and J are TRBV5-4 and TRBJ2-1, with D hard to call. Germline values: CDR1 SGHNT, CDR2 YYREEE (reference sequence). V was cut by 4 bases and J by 7 bases, with 21 bases left in between. The CDR3 runs 16 residues. CDR3 in amino acids: CASSQEAGTYNNEQFF. CDR3 DNA sequence: TGTGCCAGCAGCCAGGAAGCCGGAACCTACAATAATGAGCAGTTCTTC.

This clone has just one count. The J gene is TRBJ2-5, the V gene TRBV10-3, with TRBD2 identical over 13 bases. The CDR3 extends over 15 amino acids. Per the germline V gene, CDR1 is ENHRY and CDR2 is SYGVKD. With V trimmed by 5 bases and J by 2 bases, 2 bases remained unmatched. CDR3 bases: TGTGCCATCAGTCTGGGACTAGCGGGGCAAGAGACCCAGTACTTC. Protein product: CAISLGLAGQETQYF.

The chain joins TRBV7-8 to TRBJ2-7; D gene unclear. Per germline, CDR1 SGHVS and CDR2 FQNEAQ. CDR3 length: 13 residues. Trimming cost V 0 bases and J 6 bases, with 9 bases left between them. The DNA of the CDR3 is TGTGCCAGCAGCTTAGCCCGGGTATCCGAGCAGTACTTC. Encoded protein: CASSLARVSEQYF.

This chain connects TRBV4-1 to TRBJ2-7; the match to TRBD1 covers 8 bases. This CDR3 comprises 16 residues. J lost 4 bases, V lost 1 base, and 9 bases had no gene match. Germline loops: CDR1 MGHRA, CDR2 YSYEKL. This chain's CDR3 is CASSQVLGTGLYEQYF. DNA for the CDR3: TGCGCCAGCAGCCAAGTGTTGGGGACAGGCCTTTACGAGCAGTACTTC.

The V call is TRBV28, the J call TRBJ1-4, with D perhaps TRBD1 (6 bases). The germline V gene encodes CDR1 MDHEN and CDR2 SYDVKM. The CDR3 sequence is 16 residues long. The ends were cut back, 5 bases at V and 8 bases at J, with 21 bases in the middle. The chain's CDR3 is CASSPGGGAFWEKLFF. The CDR3 DNA reads as TGTGCCAGCAGTCCCGGGGGGGGCGCATTCTGGGAAAAACTGTTTTTT.

This chain connects TRBV6-5 to TRBJ1-1; TRBD1 might be the D (5 bases). The CDR3 runs to 13 residues. Germline lookup yields CDR1 MNHEY and CDR2 SVGAGI. V was pared by 0 bases and J by 11 bases, with 13 bases between. The CDR3 sequence: CASSYSWGRGAFF. The CDR3 nucleotides read TGTGCCAGCAGTTACTCATGGGGTCGGGGGGCTTTCTTT.

The chain has TRBV28 and TRBJ1-1, with TRBD1 matching over 7 bases. Unmatched junction bases numbered 5, after V lost 6 bases and J lost 1 base. Germline-derived CDR1 and CDR2 are MDHEN and SYDVKM. The length of the CDR3 is 14 residues. CDR3 loop: CASRPHRGNTEAFF. The CDR3 DNA reads TGTGCCAGCAGACCTCACAGGGGGAACACTGAAGCTTTCTTT.

The rearrangement links TRBV7-9 to TRBJ2-2; 12 nucleotides agree with TRBD1. CDR1 and CDR2 from the germline V gene are SEHNR and FQNEAQ (reference sequence). The CDR3 contains 16 residues. After removal of 5 bases from V and 8 bases from J, the junction contained 9 bases not matched to a gene. In DNA form, the CDR3 reads TGTGCCAGCAGCGCCCCCGGGACAGGGGGCACGGGGGAGCTGTTTTTT. Amino acids: CASSAPGTGGTGELFF.

A single count supports this clone. The chain carries TRBV18 and TRBJ1-2, with a tentative D call TRBD1 (6 bases). The germline V gene encodes CDR1 KGHSH and CDR2 LQKENI. The CDR3 extends over 13 amino acids. V lost 2 bases, J lost 3 bases, and 7 bases lay in between. The CDR3 DNA reads TGTGCCAGCTCACCAAGACAGGACTATGGCTACACCTTC. Its protein is CASSPRQDYGYTF.

This clone showed up just a few times. The gene calls are TRBV2 and TRBJ2-7; 7 nucleotides agree with TRBD1. The CDR3 is 13 residues long. Germline lookup yields CDR1 SNHLY and CDR2 FYNNEI. V gave up 7 bases and J gave up 5 bases; unmatched junction bases: 8. The CDR3 protein is CASNRNTGDEQYF. The CDR3 DNA sequence: TGTGCCAGCAACAGAAATACAGGGGACGAGCAGTACTTC.

The J gene is TRBJ2-1, the V gene TRBV19; 8 positions match TRBD2. The CDR3 is 14 amino acids. Germline CDR1 is LNHDA and CDR2 is SQIVND (reference sequence). The junction had 4 bases not matched to a gene; V was cut back by 7 bases and J by 2 bases. The CDR3 reads CASKEAGAYNEQFF. The CDR3 DNA reads TGTGCCAGTAAAGAAGCGGGGGCCTACAATGAGCAGTTCTTC.

This chain connects TRBV28 to TRBJ2-1, with TRBD2 identical over 11 bases. Unmatched junction bases numbered 5, after V lost 0 bases and J lost 10 bases. Germline assignment: CDR1 MDHEN and CDR2 SYDVKM. This CDR3 has 15 residues. CDR3 DNA sequence: TGTGCCAGCAGTTTATGGACTAGCGGGGCGGGAGAGCAGTTCTTC. It yields the protein CASSLWTSGAGEQFF.

Here the CDR3 DNA reads TGTGCCAGCAGTACCCAGGGTACCGAGCAGTACTTC. Translation gives CASSTQGTEQYF. This chain connects TRBV28 to TRBJ2-5; tentative D call: TRBD1 (5 bases). The J call may be incorrect, as the DNA end agrees better with TRBJ2-7. The germline gives CDR1 MDHEN, CDR2 SYDVKM. The CDR3 sequence is 12 residues long.

This sequence joins TRBV7-3 and TRBJ2-2, with D perhaps matching TRBD1 (6 bases). V was clipped by 5 bases and J by 7 bases, with 14 bases between them. This CDR3 spans 14 amino acids. Germline V CDR1 and CDR2: SGHTA, FQGTGA. The CDR3 DNA follows: TGTGCCAGCAGCCGGCAGGGGTCTGACGGGGAGCTGTTTTTT. As protein: CASSRQGSDGELFF.

The rearrangement uses TRBV6-5 and TRBJ1-4; 8 positions match TRBD1. J lost 3 bases, V lost 2 bases, and 2 bases had no gene match. Germline loops: CDR1 MNHEY, CDR2 SVGAGI. This CDR3 is 15 amino acids long. CDR3 sequence reads: CASSYRRGPNEKLFF. The CDR3 DNA is TGTGCCAGCAGTTACCGCAGGGGGCCTAATGAAAAACTGTTTTTT.